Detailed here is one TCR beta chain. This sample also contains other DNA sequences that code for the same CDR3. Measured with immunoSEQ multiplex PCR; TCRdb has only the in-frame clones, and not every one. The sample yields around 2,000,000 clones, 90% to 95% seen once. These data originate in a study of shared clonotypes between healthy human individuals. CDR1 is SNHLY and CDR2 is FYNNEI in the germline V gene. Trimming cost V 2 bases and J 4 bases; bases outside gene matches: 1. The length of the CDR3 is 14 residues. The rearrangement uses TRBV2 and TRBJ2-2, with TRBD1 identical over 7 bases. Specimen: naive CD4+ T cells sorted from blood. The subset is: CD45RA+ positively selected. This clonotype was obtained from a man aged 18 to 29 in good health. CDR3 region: CASSEQGVTGELFF. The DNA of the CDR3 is TGTGCCAGCAGTGAACAGGGGGTCACCGGGGAGCTGTTTTTT.